One sample yielded the 11 T cell receptor beta chains listed below, sequenced in a study of blood T cell repertoires in COVID-19. Some clones are missing from TCRdb's copy, which holds only in-frame ones; the method was immunoSEQ multiplex PCR. Found here are 65,000 or so clones, over 75% of them singletons; the top ten hold 15%. The sample comprised peripheral blood. These receptors originate from a man older than 75 with acute or convalescent COVID-19.

The rearrangement uses TRBV5-4 and TRBJ2-7; D not certain. V shed 1 base and J shed 4 bases, with 9 bases lying between them. Per the germline V gene, CDR1 is SGHNT and CDR2 is YYREEE (reference sequence). The CDR3 loop spans 13 amino acids. The chain's CDR3 is CASSLSNTYEQYF. The CDR3 DNA is TGTGCCAGCAGCTTGTCCAATACATACGAGCAGTACTTC.

This clone has more than one count but fewer than ten. V is TRBV19 and J is TRBJ2-1; 12 bases map to TRBD1. The CDR3 spans 16 residues. J lost 7 bases, V lost 6 bases, and 10 bases had no gene match. The germline V gene encodes CDR1 LNHDA and CDR2 SQIVND (reference sequence). CDR3 region: CASSQPGQGAGNEQFF. CDR3 bases: TGTGCCAGTAGCCAACCGGGACAGGGGGCTGGAAATGAGCAGTTCTTC. The complete variable domain, with remaining parts taken from reference TRBV19 and TRBJ2-1, reads DGGITQSPKYLFRKEGQNVTLSCEQNLNHDAMYWYRQDPGQGLRLIYYSQIVNDFQKGDIAEGYSVSREKKESFPLTVTSAQKNPTAFYLCASSQPGQGAGNEQFFGPGTRLTVL.

This chain connects TRBV18 to TRBJ1-1; tentatively, D is TRBD1 (6 bases). This CDR3 has 16 amino acids. Germline V CDR1 and CDR2: KGHSH, LQKENI. With 3 bases removed from V and 4 bases from J, the gap between germline ends came to 18 bases. In DNA, the CDR3 is TGTGCCAGCTCACCTCCAGAAACAGGGCTCGGCACTGAAGCTTTCTTT. It specifies CASSPPETGLGTEAFF.

V and J are TRBV19 and TRBJ1-2; tentatively, D is TRBD1 (5 bases). The V gene's germline CDR1 is LNHDA and CDR2 SQIVND (reference sequence). V was cut by 6 bases and J by 6 bases, with 20 bases left in between. There are 15 residues in the CDR3. Here the CDR3 DNA reads TGTGCCAGTAGCTCCAATGTGCGGGGCATAGATGGCTACACCTTC. This sequence encodes CASSSNVRGIDGYTF.

CDR3 in DNA: TGTGCCAGCTCACCACGAATGCTCGGAAACAGCCTGAACACTGAAGCTTTCTTT. This sequence encodes CASSPRMLGNSLNTEAFF. The J gene is TRBJ1-1, the V gene TRBV18; D ambiguous. There are 18 residues in the CDR3. Trimming pared 1 base from V and 0 bases from J, leaving 18 bases between. CDR1 and CDR2 (germline): KGHSH, LQKENI.

This clone has a handful of counts. The chain is built from TRBV7-2 and TRBJ1-6; D is ambiguous. The CDR3 sequence is 16 residues long. Germline V gene lookup returns CDR1 SGHTA and CDR2 FQGNSA. V was clipped by 0 bases and J by 7 bases, with 13 bases between them. CDR3 in DNA: TGTGCCAGCAGCTTAGCGTTTCAGGTTAGGAATTCACCCCTCCACTTT. Protein product: CASSLAFQVRNSPLHF.

The chain has TRBV4-1 and TRBJ2-1, with 7 bases that match TRBD2. CDR1 and CDR2 (germline): MGHRA, YSYEKL. This CDR3 comprises 15 residues. After removal of 0 bases from V and 5 bases from J, the junction contained 4 bases not matched to a gene. The CDR3 here is CASSQEAGRNNEQFF. The CDR3 DNA sequence: TGCGCCAGCAGCCAAGAAGCGGGGAGAAACAATGAGCAGTTCTTC.

The V call is TRBV2, the J call TRBJ1-4; D gene unclear. V was shortened by 10 bases and J by 0 bases, with 12 bases between the two germline ends. Germline values: CDR1 SNHLY, CDR2 FYNNEI. This CDR3 has 14 residues. CDR3: CATSEEATNEKLFF. The CDR3 nucleotides read TGTGCCACCTCGGAGGAAGCAACTAATGAAAAACTGTTTTTT.

The rearrangement joins TRBV19 to TRBJ1-2; 7 nucleotides line up with TRBD1. The CDR3 extends over 13 amino acids. With V trimmed by 6 bases and J by 7 bases, 8 bases remained unmatched. Germline assignment: CDR1 LNHDA and CDR2 SQIVND (reference sequence). The CDR3, as DNA: TGTGCCAGTAGCGACAGGGATCGAGGTGGCTACACCTTC. Amino acids: CASSDRDRGGYTF. The full variable domain, its missing parts supplied by reference TRBV19 and TRBJ1-2, is DGGITQSPKYLFRKEGQNVTLSCEQNLNHDAMYWYRQDPGQGLRLIYYSQIVNDFQKGDIAEGYSVSREKKESFPLTVTSAQKNPTAFYLCASSDRDRGGYTFGSGTRLTVV.

For this clone: Other DNA sequences of this sample code for an identical CDR3. The rearrangement joins TRBV11-2 to TRBJ2-7; a possible D gene is TRBD2 (5 bases). Trimming left V 2 bases short and J 4 bases short, with 6 bases between. This CDR3 has 12 amino acids. Per the germline V gene, CDR1 is SGHAT and CDR2 is FQNNGV. CDR3 DNA sequence: TGTGCCAGCAGCTTAACGGGGTACGAGCAGTACTTC. As protein: CASSLTGYEQYF.

This clone appeared once. The chain combines TRBV19 with TRBJ2-1, with 13 positions matching TRBD2. Germline V gene data show CDR1 as LNHDA and CDR2 as SQIVND (reference sequence). The J segment lost 5 bases and the V segment lost 4 bases, leaving 2 bases of the junction unmatched. This CDR3 has 15 residues. CDR3 sequence (DNA): TGTGCCAGTAGTACCGGGACTAGCGGGAACAATGAGCAGTTCTTC. Residues: CASSTGTSGNNEQFF.